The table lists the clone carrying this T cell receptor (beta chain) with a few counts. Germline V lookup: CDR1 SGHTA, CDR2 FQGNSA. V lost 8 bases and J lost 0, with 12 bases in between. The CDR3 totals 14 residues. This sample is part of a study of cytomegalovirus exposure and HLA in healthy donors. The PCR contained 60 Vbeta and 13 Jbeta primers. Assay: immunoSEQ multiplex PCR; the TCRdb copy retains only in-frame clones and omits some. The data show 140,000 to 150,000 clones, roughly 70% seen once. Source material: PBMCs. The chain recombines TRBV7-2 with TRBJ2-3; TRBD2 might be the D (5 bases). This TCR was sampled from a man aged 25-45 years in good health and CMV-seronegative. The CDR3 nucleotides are TGTGCCAGCCGGGGTCACTCTAGCACAGATACGCAGTATTTT. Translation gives CASRGHSSTDTQYF.